This T cell receptor beta chain was captured by sequencing in a study of blood T cells in healthy people across ages. A second about 7 to 12 cycle PCR used barcoded and J-beta primers. TCRdb re-analysed the 5' RACE reads in MiXCR, keeping a single row per CDR3 protein. Among around 800,000 distinct CDR3 sequences listed, 60% to 80% were seen once. J was trimmed by 3 bases and V by 7 bases; bases with no gene match: 5. The CDR3 runs to 14 residues. Per the germline V gene, CDR1 is SGHTA and CDR2 is FQGNSA. Sequenced material: blood. The rearrangement uses TRBV7-2 and TRBJ2-3, with 9 nucleotides matching TRBD2. The origin of this receptor is a man under 40 in good health. CDR3 protein: CASTPGLATDTQYF. CDR3 sequence (DNA): TGTGCCAGCACTCCGGGACTAGCTACAGATACGCAGTATTTT.